This T cell receptor (beta chain) was found in a study of blood T cell repertoires in COVID-19 (dated by TCRdb to the early 2020s). Notes on the research overall: Collaborator samples came from the United States, Italy and Spain and covered acute and convalescent phases of COVID-19. The dataset comprised deeply sampled blood TCRbeta repertoires from subjects exposed to, actively infected with, or recovered from COVID-19. Samples were obtained from the ongoing ImmuneRACE study (first 160 participants) and from about 1,300 subjects provided by 6 global collaborators. The material from the prospective study consisted of cDNA or gDNA derived from T cells, B-cell-depleted T cells, or PBMCs. Where available, HLA class I and class II types were taken from metadata supplied by the sample provider and were not determined by assay-based typing. The repertoires were made available in a free public database intended to serve as a resource for research on the immune response to SARS-CoV-2. Nearly every sample came with metadata listing a de-identified subject ID, COVID-19 status, age in years and sex. The study at large found these results: The amount of clinical and demographic metadata varied by source and participant and was provided uncurated.

Relative to germline, V is 3 bases shorter and J is 0 bases shorter, with 9 bases between their ends. CDR1 is given as KGHSH and CDR2 as LQKENI, both from the germline V gene. Counted from cysteine to phenylalanine, this CDR3 has 14 amino acids. Only the CDR3 region is kept as DNA, spanning 42 bases read in frame from base 1. Concerning this clone itself: Its antigen specificity is not known. It has no much larger one-base neighbor in the sample; base qualities were not kept.

TCRbeta CDR3 regions were amplified from genomic DNA by means of the immunoSEQ Assay, a bias-controlled multiplex PCR. In the original analysis: Nucleated cell counts per sample were estimated from amplification of reference gene primers within the assay. To quantify the absolute abundance of each unique TCRbeta CDR3 rearrangement, sequence reads were collapsed and filtered. For each sample, productive Simpson clonality was calculated by taking the square root of Simpson's diversity index across productive rearrangements. The clones in this table, taken by TCRdb from immuneACCESS, are in-frame only. Not every clone is retained; where verified, under half of the shortfall comes from an unresolved V gene, and the cause of the rest is unknown. V, J and clone size are taken as reported in that table, and D and trimming were inferred from the DNA itself. For this sample the table gives more than 70,000 clones, of which 90% were detected only once. The top ten clones comprise 5% to 5.5% of the sample.

The collaborating institutions used their own protocols to collect whole blood in K2EDTA tubes. For TCRbeta analysis, collaborators shipped samples as frozen whole blood, isolated PBMCs, or DNA extracted from either of those sample types. What was sequenced was peripheral blood. This receptor was obtained from a woman aged 18-30 years with acute or convalescent COVID-19. The chain is assembled from TRBV18 and TRBJ2-7; TRBD2 is possibly the D segment (6 matching bases). The CDR3 in this case is CASSPSGSSYEQYF. At the DNA level, the sequence is TGTGCCAGCTCACCTAGCGGCAGCTCCTACGAGCAGTACTTC. Here the CDR3 is joined to the reference TRBV18 and TRBJ2-7 genes, and the full variable domain is: NAGVMQNPRHLVRRRGQEARLRCSPMKGHSHVYWYRQLPEEGLKFMVYLQKENIIDESGMPKERFSAEFPKEGPSILRIQQVVRGDSAAYFCASSPSGSSYEQYFGPGTRLTVT.